This is a list of T cell receptor beta chains from one sample in a study of blood T cell repertoires in COVID-19. Clones were sequenced by immunoSEQ multiplex PCR, and TCRdb holds only the in-frame ones, with some missing. The sample shows 100,000 to 150,000 clones, about 80% of them seen only once. The sequenced sample consisted of peripheral blood. The receptors stem from a human donor in a cohort sampled during active COVID-19. Each CDR3 is given with its conserved first and last residue. D genes are given only for firm matches. Clone size is given for some rows only: seen once, a few or many times, or a class if the clone is expanded.

clone_size: -; cdr3_length: 14; d_call: -; v_call: TRBV27; j_call: TRBJ1-1; cdr3_aa: CASSLSGTPGVAFF; cdr3_nt: TGTGCCAGCAGTTTATCCGGGACACCCGGTGTAGCTTTCTTT
clone_size: -; cdr3_length: 14; d_call: -; v_call: TRBV5-1; j_call: TRBJ2-7; cdr3_aa: CASSAYRGGYEQYF; cdr3_nt: TGCGCCAGCAGCGCTTACAGGGGGGGTTACGAGCAGTACTTC
clone_size: -; cdr3_length: 16; d_call: -; v_call: TRBV5-4; j_call: TRBJ2-6; cdr3_aa: CASSLAELSGANVLTF; cdr3_nt: TGTGCCAGCAGCTTGGCCGAGCTCTCTGGGGCCAACGTCCTGACTTTC
clone_size: -; cdr3_length: 17; d_call: -; v_call: TRBV2; j_call: TRBJ2-1; cdr3_aa: CASSSSEPKLLNNEQFF; cdr3_nt: TGTGCCAGCAGTTCCTCCGAGCCCAAATTACTCAACAATGAGCAGTTCTTC
clone_size: -; cdr3_length: 14; d_call: -; v_call: TRBV7-9; j_call: TRBJ2-5; cdr3_aa: CASRQTTGRETQYF; cdr3_nt: TGTGCCAGCAGGCAAACGACAGGTCGGGAGACCCAGTACTTC
clone_size: -; cdr3_length: 15; d_call: TRBD1; v_call: TRBV5-1; j_call: TRBJ1-2; cdr3_aa: CASSSTGQGRYGYTF; cdr3_nt: TGCGCCAGCAGCTCCACTGGACAGGGGAGGTATGGCTACACCTTC
clone_size: -; cdr3_length: 14; d_call: TRBD1; v_call: TRBV19; j_call: TRBJ1-1; cdr3_aa: CASNGWQGEAEAFF; cdr3_nt: TGTGCCAGTAACGGATGGCAGGGGGAGGCTGAAGCTTTCTTT
clone_size: -; cdr3_length: 16; d_call: -; v_call: TRBV19; j_call: TRBJ2-4; cdr3_aa: CASSIQGTIAKNIQYF; cdr3_nt: TGTGCCAGTAGTATCCAGGGGACAATAGCCAAAAACATTCAGTACTTC
clone_size: -; cdr3_length: 12; d_call: -; v_call: TRBV18; j_call: TRBJ2-1; cdr3_aa: CASSPSRNEQFF; cdr3_nt: TGTGCCAGCTCACCTTCTAGAAATGAGCAGTTCTTC
clone_size: -; cdr3_length: 14; d_call: -; v_call: TRBV28; j_call: TRBJ2-5; cdr3_aa: CASSPRGGLETQYF; cdr3_nt: TGTGCCAGCAGTCCGAGGGGGGGATTGGAGACCCAGTACTTC
clone_size: -; cdr3_length: 17; d_call: TRBD2; v_call: TRBV5-1; j_call: TRBJ2-5; cdr3_aa: CASSLGFLGLDQETQYF; cdr3_nt: TGCGCCAGCAGCTTGGGATTTTTGGGACTAGATCAAGAGACCCAGTACTTC
clone_size: -; cdr3_length: 14; d_call: TRBD1; v_call: TRBV11-2; j_call: TRBJ1-6; cdr3_aa: CASSWGQVEGTLHF; cdr3_nt: TGTGCCAGCAGCTGGGGACAGGTCGAAGGCACCCTCCACTTT
clone_size: once; cdr3_length: 16; d_call: TRBD2; v_call: TRBV2; j_call: TRBJ2-7; cdr3_aa: CASSDSGRFGGYEQYF; cdr3_nt: TGTGCCAGCAGTGATAGCGGGAGATTTGGGGGCTACGAGCAGTACTTC
clone_size: -; cdr3_length: 15; d_call: TRBD2; v_call: TRBV15; j_call: TRBJ2-7; cdr3_aa: CATSSEVAGSYEQYF; cdr3_nt: TGTGCCACCAGCAGTGAAGTAGCGGGGTCCTACGAGCAGTACTTC
clone_size: -; cdr3_length: 16; d_call: TRBD1; v_call: TRBV3-1/TRBV3-2; j_call: TRBJ1-1; cdr3_aa: CASSQVQGAGNTEAFF; cdr3_nt: TGTGCCAGCAGCCAAGTACAGGGGGCGGGTAACACTGAAGCTTTCTTT
clone_size: -; cdr3_length: 19; d_call: -; v_call: TRBV28; j_call: TRBJ2-1; cdr3_aa: CASSPAMTTHRNSYNEQFF; cdr3_nt: TGTGCCAGCAGCCCCGCGATGACGACACATCGGAACTCCTACAATGAGCAGTTCTTC
clone_size: once; cdr3_length: 16; d_call: -; v_call: TRBV6-2/TRBV6-3; j_call: TRBJ1-5; cdr3_aa: CASRYRAGISNQPQHF; cdr3_nt: TGTGCCAGCAGGTACCGGGCAGGGATATCAAATCAGCCCCAGCATTTT
clone_size: -; cdr3_length: 15; d_call: -; v_call: TRBV6-6; j_call: TRBJ1-2; cdr3_aa: CASSYSGQGGDGYTF; cdr3_nt: TGTGCCAGCAGTTATTCTGGGCAGGGCGGGGATGGCTACACCTTC
clone_size: -; cdr3_length: 12; d_call: -; v_call: TRBV4-2; j_call: TRBJ1-2; cdr3_aa: CASSLRTDGYTF; cdr3_nt: TGTGCCAGCAGCCTACGGACAGATGGCTACACCTTC
clone_size: -; cdr3_length: 16; d_call: TRBD1; v_call: TRBV28; j_call: TRBJ1-5; cdr3_aa: CASSRNRGHGDQPQHF; cdr3_nt: TGTGCCAGCAGCCGCAACAGGGGGCACGGAGATCAGCCCCAGCATTTT
clone_size: -; cdr3_length: 15; d_call: TRBD1; v_call: TRBV2; j_call: TRBJ2-5; cdr3_aa: CATTRQGTGVKTQYF; cdr3_nt: TGTGCCACCACCCGCCAGGGGACAGGGGTGAAGACCCAGTACTTC
clone_size: -; cdr3_length: 15; d_call: TRBD1; v_call: TRBV7-9; j_call: TRBJ2-1; cdr3_aa: CASSRDRGSYNEQFF; cdr3_nt: TGTGCCAGCAGCCGGGACAGGGGATCATACAATGAGCAGTTCTTC
clone_size: -; cdr3_length: 13; d_call: -; v_call: TRBV27; j_call: TRBJ2-1; cdr3_aa: CASRPPNGDEQFF; cdr3_nt: TGTGCCAGCAGACCACCTAACGGTGATGAGCAGTTCTTC
clone_size: few; cdr3_length: 17; d_call: TRBD1; v_call: TRBV6-6; j_call: TRBJ1-3; cdr3_aa: CASSPRQGISSGNTIYF; cdr3_nt: TGTGCCAGCAGTCCACGACAGGGAATTAGCTCTGGAAACACCATATATTTT
clone_size: -; cdr3_length: 15; d_call: -; v_call: TRBV5-6; j_call: TRBJ1-5; cdr3_aa: CASSWGPGDDQPQHF; cdr3_nt: TGTGCCAGCAGCTGGGGTCCGGGGGACGATCAGCCCCAGCATTTT
clone_size: -; cdr3_length: 13; d_call: -; v_call: TRBV2; j_call: TRBJ2-7; cdr3_aa: CASQNEGDGEQYF; cdr3_nt: TGTGCCAGCCAGAATGAGGGGGACGGGGAGCAGTACTTC
clone_size: -; cdr3_length: 16; d_call: TRBD1; v_call: TRBV6-2/TRBV6-3; j_call: TRBJ1-6; cdr3_aa: CASSPWDREESSPLHF; cdr3_nt: TGTGCCAGCAGCCCCTGGGACAGGGAAGAAAGTTCACCCCTCCACTTT
clone_size: -; cdr3_length: 15; d_call: TRBD2; v_call: TRBV19; j_call: TRBJ2-3; cdr3_aa: CASSKLAGETDTQYF; cdr3_nt: TGTGCCAGTAGTAAACTAGCGGGCGAGACAGATACGCAGTATTTT
clone_size: -; cdr3_length: 11; d_call: -; v_call: TRBV29-1; j_call: TRBJ2-5; cdr3_aa: CSAEREETQYF; cdr3_nt: TGCAGCGCGGAGCGGGAAGAGACCCAGTACTTC
clone_size: -; cdr3_length: 17; d_call: -; v_call: TRBV3-1/TRBV3-2; j_call: TRBJ2-5; cdr3_aa: CASSQGAGGAGGETQYF; cdr3_nt: TGTGCCAGCAGCCAAGGAGCTGGGGGCGCGGGTGGAGAGACCCAGTACTTC
clone_size: -; cdr3_length: 11; d_call: -; v_call: TRBV20-1; j_call: TRBJ1-2; cdr3_aa: CSAMTGYGYTF; cdr3_nt: TGCAGTGCCATGACTGGGTATGGCTACACCTTC
clone_size: -; cdr3_length: 14; d_call: TRBD2; v_call: TRBV3-1/TRBV3-2; j_call: TRBJ2-7; cdr3_aa: CASSLVAGAYEQYF; cdr3_nt: TGTGCCAGCAGCCTCGTAGCGGGGGCGTACGAGCAGTACTTC
clone_size: -; cdr3_length: 13; d_call: -; v_call: TRBV3-1/TRBV3-2; j_call: TRBJ2-3; cdr3_aa: CASSQDRVDTQYF; cdr3_nt: TGTGCCAGCAGCCAAGATCGAGTAGATACGCAGTATTTT
clone_size: once; cdr3_length: 16; d_call: TRBD2; v_call: TRBV19; j_call: TRBJ2-5; cdr3_aa: CASSPHSGGGQETQYF; cdr3_nt: TGTGCCAGTAGTCCCCATTCTGGCGGGGGGCAAGAGACCCAGTACTTC
clone_size: -; cdr3_length: 14; d_call: TRBD1; v_call: TRBV11-1; j_call: TRBJ1-1; cdr3_aa: CASSYPGQGTSAFF; cdr3_nt: TGTGCCAGCAGCTACCCCGGACAGGGAACCAGTGCTTTCTTT
clone_size: once; cdr3_length: 15; d_call: TRBD1; v_call: TRBV7-9; j_call: TRBJ2-2; cdr3_aa: CASSRDRGNTGELFF; cdr3_nt: TGTGCCAGCAGCCGGGACAGGGGGAACACCGGGGAGCTGTTTTTT
clone_size: -; cdr3_length: 16; d_call: TRBD1; v_call: TRBV19; j_call: TRBJ2-5; cdr3_aa: CASSPRTGGNVETQYF; cdr3_nt: TGTGCCAGTAGTCCCCGGACAGGGGGGAATGTGGAGACCCAGTACTTC
clone_size: -; cdr3_length: 17; d_call: TRBD1; v_call: TRBV3-1/TRBV3-2; j_call: TRBJ2-3; cdr3_aa: CASSPVGSGGGTDTQYF; cdr3_nt: TGTGCCAGCAGCCCAGTTGGTTCAGGGGGAGGCACAGATACGCAGTATTTT
clone_size: -; cdr3_length: 16; d_call: TRBD2; v_call: TRBV7-3; j_call: TRBJ2-1; cdr3_aa: CASSSQGGRAGNEQFF; cdr3_nt: TGTGCCAGCAGCTCCCAGGGAGGGAGGGCCGGAAATGAGCAGTTCTTC
clone_size: -; cdr3_length: 13; d_call: -; v_call: TRBV12-3/TRBV12-4; j_call: TRBJ2-5; cdr3_aa: CASSLAERETQYF; cdr3_nt: TGTGCCAGCAGTTTAGCTGAACGGGAGACCCAGTACTTC
clone_size: -; cdr3_length: 14; d_call: -; v_call: TRBV3-1/TRBV3-2; j_call: TRBJ2-7; cdr3_aa: CASSQVLSPYEQYF; cdr3_nt: TGTGCCAGCAGCCAAGTTCTTTCCCCCTACGAGCAGTACTTC